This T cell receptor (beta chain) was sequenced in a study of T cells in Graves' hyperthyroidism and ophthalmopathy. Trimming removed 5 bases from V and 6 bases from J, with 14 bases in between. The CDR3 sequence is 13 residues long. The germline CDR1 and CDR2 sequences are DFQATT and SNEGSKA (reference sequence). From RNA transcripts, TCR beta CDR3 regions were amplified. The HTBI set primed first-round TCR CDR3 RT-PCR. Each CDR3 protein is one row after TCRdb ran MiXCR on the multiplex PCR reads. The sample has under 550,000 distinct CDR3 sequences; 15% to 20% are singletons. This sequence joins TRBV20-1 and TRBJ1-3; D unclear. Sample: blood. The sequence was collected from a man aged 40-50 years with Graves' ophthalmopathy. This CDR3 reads CSASDTLLNTIYF. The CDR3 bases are TGCAGTGCTTCTGACACTCTCCTAAACACCATATATTTT.